This entry concerns a single TCR beta chain. These data belong to a study of shared clonotypes between healthy human individuals. Deep-level assay runs were performed. The method was immunoSEQ multiplex PCR; TCRdb's version includes in-frame clones alone and lacks a portion of them. In the table there are roughly 2.1 million clones, 85% to 95% of which are singletons. CDR1 and CDR2 (germline): SGHVS, FQNEAQ. The CDR3 has 13 amino acids. The naive CD8 subset, CD45RO-negative cells positively selected for CCR7, excluded terminally differentiated effector memory CD45RA+ cells. This chain links TRBV7-8 with TRBJ2-5, with a weak D call TRBD2 (6 bases). The J call is doubtful: the DNA matches TRBJ2-7 better. This sequence originates from a man aged 18 to 30 in good health. Some clones in this sample may be carry-over from other donors' samples. Sequenced: naive CD8+ T cells from PBMCs. DNA of the CDR3: TGTGCCAGCAGCTTTGGGGGGTCCTACGAGCAGTACTTC. This gives the protein CASSFGGSYEQYF.